The 19 T cell receptor beta chains below all came from one sample that was sequenced in a study of human T cells and chemical hapten exposure. Someone pulled total RNA out of unfractionated whole blood. Via MiXCR, TCRdb re-called the 5' RACE reads, giving one row per CDR3 protein. This sample has under 150,000 distinct CDR3 sequences; approximately 20% occur once, and the top ten carry 2.5% to 3%. These receptors all stem from a human donor in good health.

V is TRBV20-1 and J is TRBJ2-1, with a possible D match to TRBD2 (5 bases). Germline loops: CDR1 DFQATT, CDR2 SNEGSKA (reference sequence). V was clipped by 6 bases and J by 10 bases, with 13 bases between them. The CDR3 is made up of 11 amino acids. In DNA form, the CDR3 reads TGCAGTGCGCCGTCTGGGGAGGAGCAGTTCTTC. Translation gives CSAPSGEEQFF.

There are a few counts of this clonotype. The V call is TRBV10-3, the J call TRBJ1-5, with 9 bases that match TRBD1. CDR1 and CDR2 from the germline V gene are ENHRY and SYGVKD. The CDR3 runs to 15 residues. V gave up 5 bases and J gave up 6 bases; unmatched junction bases: 8. The CDR3 is CAISTDRGLFQPQHF. CDR3 nucleotide sequence: TGTGCCATCAGTACGGACAGGGGATTGTTTCAGCCCCAGCATTTT.

The chain couples TRBV30 to TRBJ2-6, with D tentatively TRBD1 (6 bases). Germline values: CDR1 GTSNPN, CDR2 SVGIG (reference sequence). Trimming removed 3 bases from V and 2 bases from J, with 11 bases in between. This CDR3 is built from 15 residues. The CDR3 sequence: CAWSVGGTGANVLTF. CDR3 bases: TGTGCCTGGAGCGTAGGGGGAACTGGGGCCAACGTCCTGACTTTC.

In this sample, this clonotype turned up a few times. This chain joins TRBV20-1 and TRBJ2-1; D possibly corresponds to TRBD1 (6 bases). The CDR3 sequence is 12 residues long. Looked up from germline, CDR1 is DFQATT and CDR2 is SNEGSKA (reference sequence). V lost 7 bases, J lost 6 bases, and 13 bases lay in between. CDR3 sequence (DNA): TGCAGTGGCCAACAGGGTTCCAATGAGCAGTTCTTC. It translates to CSGQQGSNEQFF.

This clonotype has just a few counts. The chain carries TRBV6-6 and TRBJ1-1, with D tentatively TRBD1 (6 bases). Germline V lookup: CDR1 MNHNY, CDR2 SVGAGI (reference sequence). The CDR3 has 15 residues. Trimming removed 7 bases from V and 6 bases from J, with 21 bases in between. In nucleotides, the CDR3 is TGTGCCAGCACCCACCGGGAGCCAGGGGCGGCTGAAGCTTTCTTT. It is translated as CASTHREPGAAEAFF.

This clonotype showed up just a few times. The chain joins TRBV4-2 to TRBJ2-1, with 8 bases lining up with TRBD2. V lost 0 bases and J lost 6; bases outside the gene matches: 10. The germline V gene encodes CDR1 LGHNA and CDR2 YNFKEQ. This CDR3 is 17 amino acids long. CDR3 bases: TGTGCCAGCAGCCAAGAAAGGGGACTAGGCTCCCTCAATGAGCAGTTCTTC. This gives the protein CASSQERGLGSLNEQFF.

The J gene is TRBJ2-3, the V gene TRBV15; 8 bases are shared with TRBD1. V dropped 5 bases and J dropped 1; count of bases not matched to a gene: 5. From germline, CDR1 is LNHNV and CDR2 YYDKDF (reference sequence). This CDR3 spans 15 amino acids. The CDR3: CATSVDRGGTDTQYF. The CDR3 DNA reads as TGTGCCACCAGCGTCGACAGGGGAGGCACAGATACGCAGTATTTT.

The table lists this clonotype with a few counts. Written as DNA, the CDR3 is TGTGCCAGCAGCTTAGTTGCCGGGAGGAGTGAGCAGTACTTC. Translating gives CASSLVAGRSEQYF. The chain employs TRBV7-2 and TRBJ2-7; 7 bases are shared with TRBD2. The germline CDR1 and CDR2 sequences are SGHTA and FQGNSA. J was trimmed by 7 bases and V by 1 base; bases with no gene match: 7. The length of the CDR3 is 14 residues. Full variable domain (outside the CDR3, taken from reference TRBV7-2 and TRBJ2-7): GAGVSQSPSNKVTEKGKDVELRCDPISGHTALYWYRQSLGQGLEFLIYFQGNSAPDKSGLPSDRFSAERTGGSVSTLTIQRTQQEDSAVYLCASSLVAGRSEQYFGPGTRLTVT.

In its sample, this clonotype was seen a few times. The chain combines TRBV20-1 with TRBJ2-3, with D perhaps being TRBD1 or TRBD2 (5 bases each). The germline V gene has CDR1 DFQATT and CDR2 SNEGSKA (reference sequence). The length of the CDR3 is 12 residues. The V and J ends lost 5 bases and 4 bases respectively, with 10 bases between them. DNA of the CDR3: TGCAGTGCTCGGGGCAGCCCAGATACGCAGTATTTT. Its protein product is CSARGSPDTQYF.

This clonotype occurred a few times. This rearrangement joins TRBV11-2 to TRBJ2-3, with D maybe TRBD2 (6 bases). V was cut by 0 bases and J by 2 bases, with 12 bases left in between. This CDR3 has 16 residues. The germline CDR1 and CDR2 sequences are SGHAT and FQNNGV. CDR3 loop: CASSLDPGVPTDTQYF. The CDR3 region has the DNA TGTGCCAGCAGCTTAGATCCGGGAGTCCCCACAGATACGCAGTATTTT. Looking up the rest from reference TRBV11-2 and TRBJ2-3 gives the full variable domain: EAGVAQSPRYKIIEKRQSVAFWCNPISGHATLYWYQQILGQGPKLLIQFQNNGVVDDSQLPKDRFSAERLKGVDSTLKIQPAKLEDSAVYLCASSLDPGVPTDTQYFGPGTRLTVL.

The chain employs TRBV4-1 and TRBJ1-1, with 10 bases that match TRBD1. Germline lookup yields CDR1 MGHRA and CDR2 YSYEKL. The CDR3 length is 16 residues. After removal of 6 bases from V and 0 bases from J, the junction contained 7 bases not matched to a gene. The CDR3 DNA is TGCGCCAGCAGTCCAGGACAGGGGGAGGTGAACACTGAAGCTTTCTTT. Translation gives CASSPGQGEVNTEAFF.

The chain is built from TRBV24-1 and TRBJ1-5; the match to TRBD1 covers 9 bases. J gave up 7 bases and V 4 bases, and 10 bases lay outside the gene matches. Per the germline V gene, CDR1 is KGHDR and CDR2 is SFDVKD. The CDR3 sequence is 16 residues long. CDR3 loop: CATSETGTGRDQPQHF. The CDR3 coding sequence is TGTGCCACCAGTGAAACCGGGACAGGGAGGGACCAGCCCCAGCATTTT.

The chain employs TRBV28 and TRBJ1-5, with D unresolved. CDR3 length equals 12 residues. CDR1 MDHEN and CDR2 SYDVKM come from the germline V gene. V was clipped by 4 bases and J by 6 bases, with 7 bases between them. The CDR3 nucleotides read TGTGCCAGCAGTTCCCCTCGTCAGCCCCAGCATTTT. Encoded protein: CASSSPRQPQHF.

The V gene is TRBV5-1, the J gene TRBJ2-4, with a weak D call TRBD2 (7 bases). Germline CDR1 SGHRS, CDR2 YFSETQ. This CDR3 spans 19 amino acids. V was trimmed by 0 bases and J by 0 bases, leaving 19 bases between them. Written as DNA, the CDR3 is TGCGCCAGCAGCTTGGTCAGGGGTAGCGGGCCTACAGCCAAAAACATTCAGTACTTC. The encoded protein is CASSLVRGSGPTAKNIQYF.

V is TRBV20-1 and J is TRBJ2-3; D gene unclear. Per germline, CDR1 DFQATT and CDR2 SNEGSKA (reference sequence). Deletions cut 0 bases from V and 5 bases from J, with 3 bases between. This CDR3 has 11 amino acids. The CDR3 here is CSAREVDTQYF. The CDR3 DNA is TGCAGTGCTAGAGAGGTAGATACGCAGTATTTT.

This clonotype was counted only a few times. This rearrangement joins TRBV7-3 to TRBJ2-7; 8 nucleotides align to TRBD1. After removal of 5 bases from V and 2 bases from J, the junction contained 8 bases not matched to a gene. The length of the CDR3 is 15 residues. Looked up from germline, CDR1 is SGHTA and CDR2 is FQGTGA. In nucleotides, the CDR3 is TGTGCCAGCAGCCGTCAGGGGACAGGCCCCTACGAGCAGTACTTC. Protein product: CASSRQGTGPYEQYF.

The V gene is TRBV28, the J gene TRBJ1-4; possible D gene TRBD1, 6 bases. The CDR3 loop spans 14 amino acids. Deletions cut 6 bases from V and 8 bases from J, with 16 bases between. Germline assignment: CDR1 MDHEN and CDR2 SYDVKM. The CDR3 loop is CASRGGAVREKLFF. DNA for the CDR3: TGTGCCAGCAGGGGGGGGGCGGTAAGAGAAAAACTGTTTTTT.

This sequence joins TRBV9 and TRBJ2-2; D assignment may be TRBD1 or TRBD2 (5 bases each). The V end was cut by 6 bases, the J end by 5 bases, with 14 bases between. CDR1 is SGDLS, CDR2 YYNGEE, per germline. The CDR3 has 14 amino acids. The CDR3 nucleotides are TGTGCCAGCACCCAGGGTGAGGGGACCGGGGAGCTGTTTTTT. The encoded protein is CASTQGEGTGELFF.

The chain joins TRBV27 to TRBJ2-1; 9 bases map to TRBD2. V dropped 5 bases and J dropped 7; count of bases not matched to a gene: 9. Germline CDR1 is MNHEY and CDR2 is SMNVEV (reference sequence). The CDR3 contains 15 residues. The CDR3 region is CASSPRREGANEQFF. Here the CDR3 DNA reads TGTGCCAGCAGTCCTAGGCGGGAGGGGGCAAATGAGCAGTTCTTC.